The source of this T cell receptor beta chain is a study of CD8+CD57+ T cells in acquired aplastic anemia. For the study at large: Yields of DNA that came from sorted CD4+ and CD8+ cells averaged around 3 ug.

General observations from the study: Researchers reported that CD8+ Simpson's diversity was not significantly different in patients versus controls.

It was patients with CD8+CD57+ cell expansion by flow cytometry who were chosen for sequencing. The use of genomic DNA as template underpinned the TCR beta VDJ and CDR3 profiling. MiXCR was run by TCRdb on the reads, yielding one entry per CDR3 protein. Among 200,000 to 300,000 distinct CDR3 sequences listed, 65% to 90% were seen once. Germline V gene lookup returns CDR1 SGHTA and CDR2 FQGTGA. This CDR3 is 16 amino acids long. With V trimmed by 4 bases and J by 12 bases, 14 bases remained unmatched. Details on this clonotype: No antigen is known for it.

The J gene is TRBJ2-1, the V gene TRBV7-3; 11 bases are shared with TRBD1. Sequencing was done on a sample of sorted CD4+, CD8+, or CD8+CD57+ T cells (not recorded which) from PBMCs. The sequence came from a human donor with aplastic anemia. CDR3 sequence reads: CASSSSGTGGADTQFF. As DNA, the CDR3 is TGTGCCAGCAGCTCGTCCGGGACAGGGGGGGCAGATACGCAGTTCTTC.